These 8 T cell receptor beta chains were sequenced from one sample in a study of blood T cells in healthy people across ages. Then a second PCR, running roughly 7 to 11 cycles, was carried out with a sample-barcoded 5' primer and a J-beta primer mix. TCRdb used MiXCR to reprocess the 5' RACE reads, holding one entry per CDR3 protein. The sample has 1.5 million to 2 million distinct CDR3 sequences; 49% are singletons. What was sequenced was blood. The receptors were sampled from a woman aged 40 to 50 in good health.

In this sample, this clonotype turned up a few times. The chain uses TRBV15 and TRBJ2-1; tentatively, D is TRBD1 (6 bases). The CDR3 covers 16 residues. With 1 base removed from V and 1 base from J, the gap between germline ends came to 11 bases. Germline CDR1 reads LNHNV; CDR2 reads YYDKDF (reference sequence). The CDR3 region has the DNA TGTGCCACCAGCAGAGGACAGGTACAATCCTACAATGAGCAGTTCTTC. Its translation: CATSRGQVQSYNEQFF.

This chain connects TRBV12-3 or TRBV12-4 to TRBJ2-3; D might be TRBD2 (5 bases). The CDR3 covers 16 residues. Trimming took off 2 bases at V and 2 bases at J, with 14 bases between the two ends. The CDR3, as DNA: TGTGCCAGCAGTTTATCAGCGAGGGCCCCCACAGATACGCAGTATTTT. Protein sequence: CASSLSARAPTDTQYF.

This clonotype came up once. The chain links TRBV28 to TRBJ2-5, with TRBD1 identical over 8 bases. J gave up 11 bases and V 6 bases, and 20 bases lay outside the gene matches. Germline V gene data show CDR1 as MDHEN and CDR2 as SYDVKM. There are 16 residues in the CDR3. In nucleotides, the CDR3 is TGTGCCAGCAGCGCCTCCCAGGGGGCGGGGTACAATGAGCAGTACTTC. It translates to CASSASQGAGYNEQYF.

This clonotype has just a few counts. V and J are TRBV12-3 or TRBV12-4 and TRBJ2-7; no firm D call. The V end lost 8 bases, the J end lost 0 bases, and 8 bases lay between the germline ends. The CDR3 length is 12 residues. CDR3 residues: CASLIFSYEQYF. The CDR3 DNA reads as TGTGCCAGCCTCATCTTCTCCTACGAGCAGTACTTC.

The rearrangement links TRBV4-3 to TRBJ1-2; the match to TRBD1 covers 11 bases. Germline-derived CDR1 and CDR2 are LGHNA and YSLEER. Unmatched junction bases numbered 4, after V lost 1 base and J lost 0 bases. The CDR3 covers 17 residues. The CDR3 DNA is TGCGCCAGCAGCCAAGTTAGGGGACAGGGGGCTAACTATGGCTACACCTTC. Translated: CASSQVRGQGANYGYTF.

This clonotype has a single count. The chain uses TRBV5-1 and TRBJ2-1; D gene unclear. CDR1 is SGHRS and CDR2 is YFSETQ in the germline V gene. Trimming shortened V by 0 bases and J by 4 bases, and 11 bases separated the two germline ends. CDR3 length: 15 residues. The CDR3 DNA reads TGCGCCAGCAGCTTGGGTTCCCTCAGTTACAATGAGCAGTTCTTC. Translated, it gives CASSLGSLSYNEQFF. Looking up the rest from reference TRBV5-1 and TRBJ2-1 gives the full variable domain: KAGVTQTPRYLIKTRGQQVTLSCSPISGHRSVSWYQQTPGQGLQFLFEYFSETQRNKGNFPGRFSGRQFSNSRSEMNVSTLELGDSALYLCASSLGSLSYNEQFFGPGTRLTVL.

This chain connects TRBV24-1 to TRBJ2-3, with D unresolved. Germline-derived CDR1 and CDR2 are KGHDR and SFDVKD. With 7 bases removed from V and 6 bases from J, the gap between germline ends came to 10 bases. The CDR3 totals 12 residues. CDR3 loop: CATRSPADTQYF. The CDR3 nucleotides are TGTGCCACCAGGAGCCCTGCGGATACGCAGTATTTT.

The chain employs TRBV12-3 or TRBV12-4 and TRBJ2-7; 11 positions agree with TRBD2. This CDR3 has 18 amino acids. V trimming: 7 bases; J trimming: 2 bases; junction bases outside the gene matches: 16. The CDR3 region is CASTPSLPGLAAPYEQYF. CDR3 sequence (DNA): TGTGCCAGCACCCCATCTCTGCCGGGACTAGCGGCTCCCTACGAGCAGTACTTC.